This TCR beta chain appears in the sequencing data of a study of T cell repertoires in cytomegalovirus infection. From the reads, TCRdb called clonotypes with MiXCR, one entry per CDR3 protein. The data contain about 340,000 distinct CDR3 sequences, about 27% of them seen just once; the ten biggest clones take up 15% to 25%. This clonotype showed up just a few times. Its specificity is unknown. The TCR comes from a human donor in good health (CMV status not recorded). Some clones in this sample may be carry-over from other donors' samples. Specimen: cultured PBMCs, collected from culture after CMV antigen stimulation.

The CDR3 is CATSRDLVGTEAFF. The CDR3, as DNA: TGTGCCACCAGCAGAGATTTGGTGGGCACTGAAGCTTTCTTT. The chain has TRBV15 and TRBJ1-1, with D unresolved. The CDR3 extends over 14 amino acids. CDR1 and CDR2 from the germline V gene are LNHNV and YYDKDF (reference sequence). V dropped 0 bases and J dropped 4 bases, with 9 bases sitting between them.